Each of the 13 T cell receptor beta chains below was sequenced from the same sample in a study of response to subunit inactivated influenza vaccine. TCRdb analysed the RT-PCR reads with MiXCR anew, one entry per CDR3 protein. The data show 650,000 to 800,000 distinct CDR3 sequences, with about 18% seen just once and under 13% held by the top ten. This specimen was PBMCs from blood, taken 5 days after vaccination. The origin of the receptors is a man aged 45-60 years who received an inactivated influenza vaccine.

This chain joins TRBV7-2 and TRBJ2-3; TRBD2 agrees at 8 bases. CDR1 is SGHTA and CDR2 is FQGNSA in the germline V gene. Trimming at V came to 5 bases and at J to 1 base, leaving 11 bases not matched to a gene. The CDR3 consists of 17 residues. CDR3 sequence: CASSPSGRGVGTDTQYF. In DNA form, the CDR3 reads TGTGCCAGCAGCCCCTCGGGGCGGGGGGTGGGCACAGATACGCAGTATTTT.

This chain uses TRBV5-1 with TRBJ2-7, with D perhaps matching TRBD2 (7 bases). V lost 0 bases to trimming and J lost 3 bases, with 13 bases between them. This CDR3 has 15 residues. Looked up from germline, CDR1 is SGHRS and CDR2 is YFSETQ. This CDR3 is CASSLEGGGRYEQYF. DNA for the CDR3: TGCGCCAGCAGCTTGGAGGGGGGGGGCCGCTACGAGCAGTACTTC.

The gene calls are TRBV3-1 and TRBJ2-7, with 7 bases aligning to TRBD1. J gave up 9 bases and V 4 bases, and 9 bases lay outside the gene matches. The CDR3 runs 13 residues. Germline lookup yields CDR1 LGHDT and CDR2 YNNKEL (reference sequence). The DNA for the CDR3 is TGTGCCAGCAGCCTGACGGACAGGTCGGGGCAGTACTTC. Its protein product is CASSLTDRSGQYF.

The CDR3 coding sequence is TGTGCCAGCTCACTAATTTGGGAGAGCACAGATACGCAGTATTTT. It specifies CASSLIWESTDTQYF. The chain has TRBV18 and TRBJ2-3, with D perhaps TRBD2 (5 bases). Germline CDR1 is KGHSH and CDR2 is LQKENI. There are 15 residues in the CDR3. The V end was cut by 4 bases, the J end by 0 bases, with 11 bases between.

This clonotype was seen a few times. V gene TRBV12-3 or TRBV12-4 combines with J gene TRBJ1-1; D perhaps matches TRBD1 (6 bases). The CDR3 is 14 residues long. V shed 5 bases and J shed 4 bases, with 14 bases lying between them. The CDR3 DNA sequence: TGTGCCAGCAGTAGCACAGGGTACCTCACTGAAGCTTTCTTT. It specifies CASSSTGYLTEAFF.

This clonotype was observed many times. The chain joins TRBV7-2 to TRBJ1-5, with a possible D match to TRBD1 (5 bases). Trimming pared 3 bases from V and 3 bases from J, leaving 6 bases between. Germline CDR1 reads SGHTA; CDR2 reads FQGNSA. The CDR3 consists of 13 residues. The CDR3 spells CASSLGVNQPQHF. CDR3 sequence (DNA): TGTGCCAGCAGCTTGGGGGTCAATCAGCCCCAGCATTTT.

This clonotype was counted ten times or more. This chain uses TRBV20-1 with TRBJ1-1; 8 bases are shared with TRBD1. CDR1 and CDR2 from the germline V gene are DFQATT and SNEGSKA (reference sequence). The CDR3 is 14 amino acids. The junction had 11 bases not matched to a gene; V was cut back by 4 bases and J by 7 bases. The CDR3 DNA reads as TGCAGTGCTAAATTCAGGGGGCTTAGAGGTGAAGCTTTCTTT. It is translated as CSAKFRGLRGEAFF.

The chain joins TRBV28 to TRBJ1-1, with D possibly matching TRBD1 (6 bases). Per the germline V gene, CDR1 is MDHEN and CDR2 is SYDVKM. V lost 1 base to trimming and J lost 7 bases, with 19 bases between them. This CDR3 is 16 amino acids long. The CDR3 here is CASSLYFPGDGDEAFF. The CDR3 DNA follows: TGTGCCAGCAGTTTATACTTTCCAGGGGACGGAGATGAAGCTTTCTTT.

The V and J genes are TRBV4-1 and TRBJ1-5; unclear D gene. The CDR3 loop spans 13 amino acids. Trimming cost V 1 base and J 9 bases, with 10 bases left between them. Germline V gives CDR1 MGHRA, CDR2 YSYEKL. Here the CDR3 DNA reads TGCGCCAGCAGCCAAGTGAGTGATGGGCCCCAGCATTTT. Translation: CASSQVSDGPQHF.

The gene calls are TRBV20-1 and TRBJ1-6; 10 positions agree with TRBD1. This CDR3 is built from 16 residues. In germline, CDR1 is DFQATT, CDR2 SNEGSKA (reference sequence). J gave up 0 bases and V 3 bases, and 2 bases lay outside the gene matches. The CDR3 bases are TGCAGTGCTAGGGACAGGGGGAACTCCTATAATTCACCCCTCCACTTT. Protein: CSARDRGNSYNSPLHF.

In its sample, this clonotype was seen a few times. The V call is TRBV28, the J call TRBJ1-1; D possibly corresponds to TRBD1 (5 bases). V lost 8 bases and J 5 bases, leaving 21 bases between the germline ends. The CDR3 totals 15 residues. The V gene's germline CDR1 is MDHEN and CDR2 SYDVKM. The CDR3 region has the DNA TGTGCCAGCTGGTACCTCGCCGCGAAGGGGACTGAAGCTTTCTTT. Translated, it gives CASWYLAAKGTEAFF.

In this sample, this clonotype turned up a few times. The V and J genes are TRBV5-6 and TRBJ2-1; 11 bases are a match to TRBD2. V lost 5 bases to trimming and J lost 4 bases; unmatched junction nucleotides: 8. The CDR3 totals 16 residues. Germline assignment: CDR1 SGHDT and CDR2 YYEEEE. The CDR3 DNA reads TGTGCCAGCAGATCCCTAGCGGGGGGACTTTACAATGAGCAGTTCTTC. It codes for CASRSLAGGLYNEQFF.

The chain joins TRBV28 to TRBJ2-1; D is tentatively TRBD1 or TRBD2 (6 bases each). This CDR3 is built from 11 residues. V was trimmed by 11 bases and J by 7 bases, leaving 12 bases between them. The germline V gene encodes CDR1 MDHEN and CDR2 SYDVKM. The CDR3 here is CARGPWNEQFF. As DNA, the CDR3 is TGTGCCCGGGGGCCTTGGAATGAGCAGTTCTTC.